These 6 T cell receptor beta chains were all obtained from the same sample, sequenced in a study of blood T cell repertoires in COVID-19. The method was immunoSEQ multiplex PCR; TCRdb's version includes in-frame clones alone and lacks a portion of them. The sample carries about 59,000 clones, over 75% recorded once. The material sequenced was peripheral blood. Source of these receptors: a man aged 60 to 75 with acute or convalescent COVID-19.

In its sample, this clone was seen once. The J gene is TRBJ2-7, the V gene TRBV7-9, with 7 nucleotides matching TRBD1. V trimming: 0 bases; J trimming: 6 bases; junction bases outside the gene matches: 2. The CDR3 sequence is 13 residues long. CDR1 and CDR2 from the germline V gene are SEHNR and FQNEAQ (reference sequence). Written as DNA, the CDR3 is TGTGCCAGCAGCTTAGCTGGGACAGCCGAGCAGTACTTC. Amino acid sequence: CASSLAGTAEQYF.

The V gene is TRBV5-4, the J gene TRBJ2-7; D not certain. V was clipped by 3 bases and J by 4 bases, with 11 bases between them. Per germline, CDR1 SGHNT and CDR2 YYREEE (reference sequence). The CDR3 spans 13 residues. This CDR3 reads CASSSANRYEQYF. In DNA, the CDR3 is TGTGCCAGCAGCTCCGCGAACCGTTACGAGCAGTACTTC.

The chain uses TRBV27 and TRBJ2-1, with a weak D call TRBD1 (6 bases). Germline V CDR1 and CDR2: MNHEY, SMNVEV (reference sequence). The CDR3 is 16 residues long. Trimming left V 5 bases short and J 0 bases short, with 14 bases between. CDR3 residues: CASSPRTVYSYNEQFF. DNA for the CDR3: TGTGCCAGCAGTCCAAGGACAGTTTACTCCTACAATGAGCAGTTCTTC.

The chain has TRBV7-8 and TRBJ2-5, with D possibly being TRBD2 (6 bases). This CDR3 has 11 residues. V dropped 5 bases and J dropped 7 bases, with 8 bases sitting between them. CDR1 SGHVS and CDR2 FQNEAQ come from the germline V gene. The CDR3 DNA reads TGTGCCAGCAGCCCCGGGAGGACCCAGTACTTC. Its translation is CASSPGRTQYF.

CDR3: CASSLAGRSNTEAFF. The CDR3, as DNA: TGTGCCAGCAGCTTAGCCGGCAGGTCGAACACTGAAGCTTTCTTT. The V and J genes are TRBV11-2 and TRBJ1-1; D is unresolved. Germline-derived CDR1 and CDR2 are SGHAT and FQNNGV. Trimming stripped 1 base from V and 1 base from J, with 10 bases between. The CDR3 length is 15 residues.

This clone occurred many times. This sample includes further DNA sequences coding for the same CDR3. The chain joins TRBV9 to TRBJ2-1, with TRBD2 identical over 11 bases. J gave up 6 bases and V 2 bases, and 1 base lay outside the gene matches. The CDR3 extends over 14 amino acids. The germline V gene has CDR1 SGDLS and CDR2 YYNGEE. In DNA form, the CDR3 reads TGTGCCAGCAGCGTGACTAGCGGGGTCAATGAGCAGTTCTTC. It translates to CASSVTSGVNEQFF.